This paragraph covers one T cell receptor (beta chain) sequence. Its matching antigen is unknown. These data originate in a study of CD8 T cells in Susac syndrome. Regarding the study as a whole: The study recognized that the number of individuals in its TCR sequencing and HLA analysis was relatively small.

This CDR3 is built from 15 residues. The junction had 8 bases not matched to a gene; V was cut back by 2 bases and J by 7 bases. Looked up from germline, CDR1 is SEHNR and CDR2 is FQNEAQ (reference sequence). 0.5 to 1 ug RNA was reverse transcribed with random hexamers. TCR beta CDR3 was amplified by immunoSEQ covering 54 Vbeta and 13 Jbeta. TCRdb reanalysed the immunoSEQ multiplex PCR reads using MiXCR and keeps one entry per CDR3 protein. The sample lists some 300,000 distinct CDR3 sequences, 75% to 90% occurring once. This TCR derives from a human donor with multiple sclerosis. The chain uses TRBV7-9 and TRBJ1-5, with 7 nucleotides matching TRBD1. The sample comprised CD8+ T cells from PBMCs. CDR3: CASSLRDRFGQPQHF. The CDR3 nucleotides read TGTGCCAGCAGCTTACGGGACAGATTCGGGCAGCCCCAGCATTTT.